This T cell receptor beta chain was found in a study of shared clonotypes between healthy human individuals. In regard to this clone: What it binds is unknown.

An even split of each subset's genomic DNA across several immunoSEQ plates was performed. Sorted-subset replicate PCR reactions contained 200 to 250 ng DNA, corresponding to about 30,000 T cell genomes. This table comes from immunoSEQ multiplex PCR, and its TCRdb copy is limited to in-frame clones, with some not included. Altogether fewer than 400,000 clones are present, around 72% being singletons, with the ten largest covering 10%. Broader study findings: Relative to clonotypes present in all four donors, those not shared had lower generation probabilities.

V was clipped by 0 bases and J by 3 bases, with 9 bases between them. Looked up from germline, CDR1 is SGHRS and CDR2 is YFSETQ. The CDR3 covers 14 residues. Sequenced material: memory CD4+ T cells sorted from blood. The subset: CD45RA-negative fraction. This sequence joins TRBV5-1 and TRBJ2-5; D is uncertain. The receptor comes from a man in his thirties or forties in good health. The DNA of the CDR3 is TGCGCCAGCAGCTTGGCCGGCCAGAAAGAGACCCAGTACTTC. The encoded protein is CASSLAGQKETQYF. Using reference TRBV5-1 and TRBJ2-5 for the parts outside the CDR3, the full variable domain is KAGVTQTPRYLIKTRGQQVTLSCSPISGHRSVSWYQQTPGQGLQFLFEYFSETQRNKGNFPGRFSGRQFSNSRSEMNVSTLELGDSALYLCASSLAGQKETQYFGPGTRLLVL.